The sample holds a few counts of the clone carrying this T cell receptor (beta chain). The antigen is not known. Included in the TCR beta cDNA libraries were unique molecular identifiers. Each CDR3 protein is one row after TCRdb ran MiXCR on the PCR reads. The sample lists about 800,000 distinct CDR3 sequences; less than 35% were seen once. This entry comes from a study of post-analysis software for immune sequencing data. As for the study in general: The patients showed relapsing-remitting, secondary progressive and progressive-relapsing multiple sclerosis courses.

Points from the study as a whole: Normalized Chao1 diversity was significantly reduced in patients versus controls. A handful of TRBV segments were more frequent in patients than controls; TRBV5-6, TRBV5-1 and TRBV20-1 belonged to this group.

The CDR3 extends over 17 amino acids. In germline, CDR1 is LGHNT, CDR2 FRNRAP. The V gene end was trimmed by 10 bases and the J gene end by 2 bases; junction bases not matched to a gene: 19. The sequencing sample was made of blood. The chain uses TRBV12-5 and TRBJ2-7; 8 nucleotides match TRBD2. The TCR sequence derives from a girl aged 10-17 years with multiple sclerosis. CDR3 sequence reads: CATLEAGDDLYTYEQYF. The CDR3 DNA is TGTGCTACCTTAGAAGCGGGAGACGACCTTTATACCTACGAGCAGTACTTC.